This record concerns one T cell receptor (beta chain) sequence. Its antigen is not known. Healthy bone marrow donors made up the donors. This specimen comes from a study of cytomegalovirus exposure and HLA in healthy donors. Study-level information: Sequencing of 150 million to 200 million T cells in an earlier analysis found some 100 million unique TCR beta sequences. Of 398 genotyped donors, about 80% clustered with self-reported Caucasian donors.

CDR1 ENHRY and CDR2 SYGVKD come from the germline V gene. This CDR3 is 13 amino acids long. Trimming left V 11 bases short and J 5 bases short, with 16 bases between. Findings and limits, study-wide: The records held CMV serostatus as the only immune exposure information.

PCR primers comprised 60 Vbeta and 13 Jbeta primers. Libraries were prepared by immunoSEQ multiplex PCR; TCRdb keeps only in-frame clonotypes and omits some of them. The repertoire holds fewer than 200,000 clones, with roughly 84% as singletons. The sequence derives from a man aged 25-45 years in good health and CMV-seronegative. The rearrangement uses TRBV10-3 and TRBJ2-1; D is possibly TRBD1 (6 bases). The sample consisted of PBMCs. Written as DNA, the CDR3 is TGTGCCTCTAGACAGGACCTCAACAATGAGCAGTTCTTC. It specifies CASRQDLNNEQFF.